These 7 T cell receptor beta chains were all obtained from the same sample, sequenced in a study of naive and memory T cell subsets. Both TRBC1 and TRBC2 were covered by a beta constant-region primer of two equimolar oligonucleotides. The ligated cDNA underwent four PCR rounds using SP2 and nested alpha and beta constant-region primers. TCRdb redid the calling of the UMI-ligation and nested PCR reads with MiXCR, one entry per CDR3 protein. Of some 30,000 distinct CDR3 sequences listed, under 20% are singletons. The sequenced material came from effector memory CD4+ T cells from blood. Subset denoted: effector memory, CD45RA- CD27-. The receptor set was obtained from a human donor in good health.

The chain joins TRBV4-1 to TRBJ1-1, with D uncertain. This CDR3 has 15 residues. CDR1 and CDR2 (germline): MGHRA, YSYEKL. Trimming removed 2 bases at V and 1 base at J, with 11 bases between. For the CDR3, the DNA is TGCGCCAGCAGCCAACCGACTACAAGGAACACTGAAGCTTTCTTT. Its protein product is CASSQPTTRNTEAFF.

This clonotype was recorded a few times. The J gene is TRBJ1-1, the V gene TRBV5-1; D unclear. Trimming took off 0 bases at V and 7 bases at J, with 7 bases between the two ends. CDR1 SGHRS and CDR2 YFSETQ come from the germline V gene. The CDR3 covers 12 residues. CDR3 region: CASSLGGLEAFF. In nucleotides, the CDR3 is TGCGCCAGCAGCTTGGGTGGTCTTGAAGCTTTCTTT.

This clonotype was recorded many times. The chain employs TRBV27 and TRBJ1-3, with D possibly being TRBD1 (6 bases). V lost 4 bases and J lost 3, with 13 bases in between. CDR1 and CDR2 (germline): MNHEY, SMNVEV (reference sequence). The CDR3 length is 15 residues. The CDR3 sequence is CASSSLRGLGNTIYF. The CDR3 DNA sequence: TGTGCCAGCAGTTCGCTACGGGGGCTTGGAAACACCATATATTTT.

This chain joins TRBV13 and TRBJ2-5, with 9 nucleotides matching TRBD1. V was clipped by 5 bases and J by 3 bases; unmatched bases: 7. CDR1 is PRHDT and CDR2 is FYEKMQ in the germline V gene (reference sequence). The CDR3 has 15 residues. The chain's CDR3 is CASSPLGQGKETQYF. CDR3 in DNA: TGTGCCAGCAGCCCGTTGGGACAGGGAAAAGAGACCCAGTACTTC.

This clonotype showed up many times. The V call is TRBV24-1, the J call TRBJ2-3; TRBD1 matches 8 bases. With 3 bases clipped from V and 4 bases from J, the junction kept 8 bases outside the gene matches. CDR1 is KGHDR, CDR2 SFDVKD, per germline. This CDR3 has 16 amino acids. The CDR3 protein is CATSDPVQGGADTQYF. The DNA of the CDR3 is TGTGCCACCAGTGATCCGGTACAGGGGGGCGCAGATACGCAGTATTTT.

This rearrangement joins TRBV29-1 to TRBJ2-7, with D perhaps matching TRBD2 (6 bases). Germline-derived CDR1 and CDR2 are SQVTM and ANQGSEA. The V end was cut by 2 bases, the J end by 1 base, with 15 bases between. This CDR3 region has 15 residues. CDR3: CSVEIERLGSYEQYF. For the CDR3, the DNA is TGCAGCGTTGAAATTGAGAGACTAGGTTCCTACGAGCAGTACTTC.

This clonotype was seen many times. This CDR3 is CASSEVWKETQYF. In DNA form, the CDR3 reads TGTGCCAGCAGTGAAGTGTGGAAAGAGACCCAGTACTTC. The chain joins TRBV6-1 to TRBJ2-5; no clear D gene. The CDR3 loop spans 13 amino acids. The V gene lost 1 base and the J gene lost 3 bases, with 6 bases spanning the gap. The V gene's germline CDR1 is MNHNS and CDR2 SASEGT.